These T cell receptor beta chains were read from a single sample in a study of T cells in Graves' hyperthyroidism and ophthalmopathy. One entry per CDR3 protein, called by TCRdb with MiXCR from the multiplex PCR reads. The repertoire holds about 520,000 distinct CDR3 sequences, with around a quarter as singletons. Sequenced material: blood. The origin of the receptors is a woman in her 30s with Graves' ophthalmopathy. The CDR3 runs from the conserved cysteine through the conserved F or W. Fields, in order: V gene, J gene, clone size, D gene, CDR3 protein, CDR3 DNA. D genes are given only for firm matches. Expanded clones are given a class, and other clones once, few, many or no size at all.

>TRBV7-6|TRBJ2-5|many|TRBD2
CASSFSLAGQIQETQYF
TGTGCCAGCAGCTTCTCCCTAGCGGGACAAATCCAAGAGACCCAGTACTTC
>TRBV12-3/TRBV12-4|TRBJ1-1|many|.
CASSVSRSNTEAFF
TGTGCCAGCAGTGTGAGCAGATCGAACACTGAAGCTTTCTTT
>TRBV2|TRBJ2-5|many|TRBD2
CASSEELAGEETQYF
TGTGCCAGCAGTGAAGAACTAGCGGGCGAAGAGACCCAGTACTTC
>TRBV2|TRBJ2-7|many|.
CASSRTSYEQYF
TGTGCCAGCAGTCGGACAAGCTACGAGCAGTACTTC
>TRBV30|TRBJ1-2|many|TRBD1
CAWSSYRGGYTF
TGTGCCTGGAGTTCCTACAGGGGTGGCTACACCTTC
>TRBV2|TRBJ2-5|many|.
CASSDVDEETQYF
TGTGCCAGCAGTGACGTGGACGAGGAGACCCAGTACTTC
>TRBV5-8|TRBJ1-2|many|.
CASSFEVYGYTF
TGTGCCAGCAGCTTTGAGGTCTATGGCTACACCTTC
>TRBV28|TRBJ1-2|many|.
CASSLIAYGFVYGYTF
TGTGCCAGCAGTTTAATTGCGTACGGTTTCGTCTATGGCTACACCTTC
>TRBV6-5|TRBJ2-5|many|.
CASSYLGSQETQYF
TGTGCCAGCAGTTACCTAGGATCGCAAGAGACCCAGTACTTC
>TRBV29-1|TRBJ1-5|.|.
CSVVGDQPQHF
TGCAGCGTTGTAGGGGATCAGCCCCAGCATTTT
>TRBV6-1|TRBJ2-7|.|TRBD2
CASKTRSSGSYEQYF
TGTGCCAGCAAAACGAGGTCTAGCGGGTCCTACGAGCAGTACTTC
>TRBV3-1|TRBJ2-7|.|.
CASNQAVEQYF
TGTGCCAGCAACCAAGCAGTCGAGCAGTACTTC
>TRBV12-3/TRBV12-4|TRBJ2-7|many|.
CASSPFGTQGPYEQYF
TGTGCCAGCAGCCCCTTCGGGACGCAGGGACCCTACGAGCAGTACTTC
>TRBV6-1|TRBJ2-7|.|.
CASKEAGERYEQYF
TGTGCCAGCAAAGAGGCAGGGGAACGCTACGAGCAGTACTTC
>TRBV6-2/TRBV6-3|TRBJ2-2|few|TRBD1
CASFLRTGLRAGELFF
TGTGCCAGCTTTCTTCGGACAGGGCTTAGAGCCGGGGAGCTGTTTTTT
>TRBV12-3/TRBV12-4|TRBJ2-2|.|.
CASSLALGSRELFF
TGTGCCAGCAGTTTAGCCCTCGGGAGTCGGGAGCTGTTTTTT
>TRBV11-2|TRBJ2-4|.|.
CASSLGPGRAKNIQYF
TGTGCCAGCAGCTTAGGCCCAGGGCGAGCCAAAAACATTCAGTACTTC
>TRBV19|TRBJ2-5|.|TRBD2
CATAPRERGGKETQYF
TGTGCCACCGCACCTAGAGAGCGGGGGGGCAAGGAGACCCAGTACTTC